The T cell receptor beta chain described here comes from a study of PD-L1 blockade in urothelial cancer. Overall study: Median T cell yield from blood was roughly 150,000.

Libraries were prepared by immunoSEQ multiplex PCR; TCRdb keeps only in-frame clonotypes and omits some of them. Among about 76,000 clones listed, under 90% were seen once. Each patient's cancer was a locally advanced or metastatic urothelial carcinoma. The CDR3 spans 14 residues. The V end was cut by 5 bases, the J end by 7 bases, with 14 bases between. In germline, CDR1 is SEHNR, CDR2 FQNEAQ (reference sequence). This TCR came from a man aged 70-80 years with urothelial cancer. The specimen comprised PBMCs, sampled around atezolizumab (anti-PD-L1) treatment. The chain links TRBV7-9 to TRBJ1-4; D gene unclear. The CDR3 sequence is CASSQSLRGEKLFF. CDR3 nucleotides: TGTGCCAGCAGCCAATCCCTGAGAGGTGAAAAACTGTTTTTT.